The rows below give T cell receptor beta chains drawn from one sample of a study of spatial heterogeneity in lung cancer. TCRdb re-called the 5' RACE reads through MiXCR, storing one row per CDR3 protein. The sample carries tens of thousands of distinct CDR3 sequences, 12% recorded once. Specimen: PBMCs, collected at surgery. The origin of the receptors is a male donor with early-stage non-small cell lung cancer. Both conserved end residues are part of each CDR3. Fields, in order: J gene, V gene, CDR3 protein.

TRBJ1-1 TRBV7-9 CASSPNGLNTEAFF
TRBJ2-1 TRBV6-2/TRBV6-3 CASRILESSYNEQFF
TRBJ2-2 TRBV9 CASSGKGQATGELFF
TRBJ2-5 TRBV20-1 CSARGRTGKETQYF
TRBJ2-3 TRBV9 CASSKRPGAGRPTDTQYF
TRBJ2-1 TRBV9 CASSVALIGRAFGNEQFF
TRBJ2-1 TRBV5-1 CASSLQPREHNEQFF
TRBJ2-3 TRBV4-3 CASSHVTSGASTDTQYF
TRBJ2-3 TRBV20-1 CSARAPLGTDTQYF
TRBJ1-1 TRBV29-1 CSVEGGATEAFF
TRBJ2-3 TRBV7-2 CASSLVAGEADTQYF
TRBJ2-7 TRBV5-6 CASSFKRNYEQYF
TRBJ2-5 TRBV7-9 CASSLIPGPPETQYF
TRBJ2-5 TRBV20-1 CSASDRPHQETQYF
TRBJ1-5 TRBV6-2/TRBV6-3 CASSLQQGWRQPQHF
TRBJ2-5 TRBV6-2/TRBV6-3 CASSYRGLLQETQYF
TRBJ2-7 TRBV6-6 CASSKDTHSYEQYF
TRBJ1-2 TRBV3-1 CASSQGTQVYGYTF
TRBJ2-1 TRBV12-3/TRBV12-4 CASREGPGGQFF
TRBJ2-5 TRBV12-3/TRBV12-4 CASSLSGYLETQYF
TRBJ2-1 TRBV7-9 CASSLAGGFYEQFF
TRBJ1-5 TRBV20-1 CSAPRGGVNQPQHF
TRBJ2-1 TRBV20-1 CSARVRPSGKALDEQFF
TRBJ2-3 TRBV5-5 CASSIRTSGRGYTDTQYF
TRBJ1-1 TRBV7-9 CASSLEGKTEAFF
TRBJ2-5 TRBV7-3 CASSVDRQETQYF
TRBJ2-7 TRBV6-6 CASSRGQGDLLFYEQYF
TRBJ2-3 TRBV10-3 CATETDSTDTQYF
TRBJ2-7 TRBV27 CASSFNQRDYEQYF
TRBJ1-5 TRBV4-2 CASSQDLPGRNQPQHF
TRBJ1-6 TRBV5-6 CASSHPWARGRGRLNSPLHF
TRBJ2-7 TRBV6-5 CASSYSNRRWDEQYF
TRBJ2-5 TRBV20-1 CSARDRQRLQETQYF